What follows are 24 T cell receptor beta chains derived from one specimen sequenced in a study of T cells in Graves' hyperthyroidism and ophthalmopathy. TCR beta CDR3 regions were amplified from RNA. TCR CDR3 regions were first amplified by RT-PCR with HTBI primers. One entry per CDR3 protein, called by TCRdb with MiXCR from the multiplex PCR reads. The sample records 500,000 to 600,000 distinct CDR3 sequences, 40% to 55% being singletons. Material: peripheral blood or thyroid tissue (not recorded which). All receptors derive from a woman aged 18-29 years with Graves' hyperthyroidism.

This clonotype was counted at least ten times. V gene TRBV7-7 combines with J gene TRBJ2-5; 8 nucleotides match TRBD1. V gave up 3 bases and J gave up 5 bases; unmatched junction bases: 2. This CDR3 spans 13 amino acids. Germline loops: CDR1 SSHAT, CDR2 FNYEAQ (reference sequence). The CDR3 protein is CASSFRGPETQYF. The CDR3 DNA follows: TGTGCCAGCAGCTTCAGGGGGCCGGAGACCCAGTACTTC. The complete variable domain, with remaining parts taken from reference TRBV7-7 and TRBJ2-5, reads GAGVSQSPRYKVTKRGQDVTLRCDPISSHATLYWYQQALGQGPEFLTYFNYEAQPDKSGLPSDRFSAERPEGSISTLTIQRTEQRDSAMYRCASSFRGPETQYFGPGTRLLVL.

A few counts support this clonotype. The chain links TRBV7-8 to TRBJ2-2; 8 bases match TRBD2. The CDR3 runs to 18 residues. CDR1 is SGHVS, CDR2 FQNEAQ, per germline. V lost 4 bases to trimming and J lost 3 bases; unmatched junction nucleotides: 13. Here the CDR3 DNA reads TGTGCCAGCAGCTACCGGGGAGGTAGCGGGATCTACACCGGGGAGCTGTTTTTT. Translating gives CASSYRGGSGIYTGELFF.

Notes on this clonotype: One end of the junction fails to match germline, which may point to a read error. This chain uses TRBV29-1 with TRBJ2-2, with D perhaps matching TRBD2 (6 bases). Germline V gene sequence: CDR1 SQVTM, CDR2 ANQGSEA. This CDR3 is built from 14 residues. CDR3 nucleotides: TGCAGCTTAGCCCAGGGAGGACCCACCGGGGAGCTGTTCTTT. Protein product: CSLAQGGPTGELFF.

This clonotype occurred many times. The chain combines TRBV20-1 with TRBJ2-7; 9 positions match TRBD2. Germline CDR1 and CDR2: DFQATT and SNEGSKA (reference sequence). After removal of 6 bases from V and 5 bases from J, the junction contained 8 bases not matched to a gene. This CDR3 spans 13 amino acids. The CDR3: CSAAGTSRNEQYF. The CDR3 DNA sequence: TGCAGTGCCGCCGGGACTAGCCGAAACGAGCAGTACTTC.

V is TRBV2 and J is TRBJ2-7; TRBD2 matches 8 bases. With the DNA end fitting TRBJ2-1 better, the J assignment may be wrong. The CDR3 extends over 14 amino acids. Germline V lookup: CDR1 SNHLY, CDR2 FYNNEI. The CDR3 DNA follows: TGTGCCAGCAGCTCGGGACTAGAGCGGGATGAGCAGTTCTTC. It translates to CASSSGLERDEQFF.

The rearrangement uses TRBV20-1 and TRBJ2-2; 12 bases agree with TRBD2. Germline CDR1 DFQATT, CDR2 SNEGSKA (reference sequence). Trimming cost V 6 bases and J 5 bases; bases outside gene matches: 4. CDR3 length: 14 residues. The CDR3 nucleotides are TGCAGTGCCTCGGGGACTAGCGGGACCGGGGAGCTGTTTTTT. Encoded protein: CSASGTSGTGELFF.

The CDR3 DNA reads TGTGCCAGCAGCCTTAGCCAAGAGACAGGGGCCAACGTCCTGACTTTC. This gives the protein CASSLSQETGANVLTF. The V and J genes are TRBV2 and TRBJ2-6; D is ambiguous. V was cut by 6 bases and J by 4 bases, with 16 bases left in between. Per the germline V gene, CDR1 is SNHLY and CDR2 is FYNNEI. The CDR3 is 16 residues long.

This clonotype was seen repeatedly, ten times or more. The V gene is TRBV10-3, the J gene TRBJ1-3; D may be TRBD1 (6 bases). Germline V lookup: CDR1 ENHRY, CDR2 SYGVKD. The CDR3 is 15 residues long. The V end lost 7 bases, the J end lost 3 bases, and 16 bases lay between the germline ends. The CDR3 region is CAIIGQMRSGNTIYF. CDR3 DNA: TGTGCCATCATTGGACAGATGAGAAGTGGAAACACCATATATTTT.

The V gene is TRBV20-1, the J gene TRBJ2-7; 8 nucleotides align to TRBD2. Looked up from germline, CDR1 is DFQATT and CDR2 is SNEGSKA (reference sequence). V shed 1 base, J shed 3 bases, and the junction held 8 bases outside the gene matches. The CDR3 spans 15 residues. CDR3 amino acids: CSARVTGSGSYEQYF. Here the CDR3 DNA reads TGCAGTGCTAGAGTTACAGGGAGCGGGAGCTACGAGCAGTACTTC.

The chain uses TRBV19 and TRBJ2-7, with 13 bases fitting TRBD2. Germline V CDR1 and CDR2: LNHDA, SQIVND (reference sequence). V gave up 5 bases and J gave up 0 bases; unmatched junction bases: 4. The CDR3 contains 16 residues. CDR3 sequence reads: CASSWTSGRHSYEQYF. The CDR3 DNA is TGTGCCAGTAGTTGGACTAGCGGGAGACACTCCTACGAGCAGTACTTC.

In its sample, this clonotype was seen many times. This chain links TRBV10-1 with TRBJ2-7, with 8 bases identical to TRBD1. This CDR3 is built from 15 residues. Germline CDR1 reads WNHNN; CDR2 reads SYGVQD (reference sequence). V shed 3 bases, J shed 3 bases, and the junction held 7 bases outside the gene matches. In DNA, the CDR3 is TGCGCCAGCAGTGACCCGGACAGGGACGGCTACGAGCAGTACTTC. Translated: CASSDPDRDGYEQYF.

The rearrangement joins TRBV2 to TRBJ1-6, with D tentatively TRBD1 (5 bases). The V end was cut by 7 bases, the J end by 7 bases, with 14 bases between. CDR3 length: 14 residues. The germline gives CDR1 SNHLY, CDR2 FYNNEI. As DNA, the CDR3 is TGTGCCAGCAAAAATCGGGGCCTAAATTCACCCCTCCACTTT. This encodes CASKNRGLNSPLHF.

The count of this clonotype is one. One end of the junction varies from germline; a read error may be responsible. The DNA for the CDR3 is TGCAGTGCTAGAGATGGATCTGGGGGCAACGTCCTGACTTTC. Protein sequence: CSARDGSGGNVLTF. V is TRBV20-1 and J is TRBJ2-6, with D perhaps given as TRBD1 or TRBD2 (5 bases each). CDR1 is DFQATT and CDR2 is SNEGSKA in the germline V gene (reference sequence). The CDR3 has 14 amino acids.

This clonotype has a count of ten or more. The rearrangement links TRBV2 to TRBJ2-5, with 11 bases aligning to TRBD1. The CDR3 covers 14 residues. Looked up from germline, CDR1 is SNHLY and CDR2 is FYNNEI. V shed 3 bases and J 7 bases; nucleotides not matched to a gene: 4. CDR3 sequence (DNA): TGTGCCAGCAGTGAGGACAGGGGGCAGGGGACCCAGTACTTC. Translated: CASSEDRGQGTQYF.

Only one count was recorded for this clonotype. The rearrangement joins TRBV15 to TRBJ2-2; 8 nucleotides agree with TRBD2. CDR3 length: 17 amino acids. Germline CDR1 LNHNV, CDR2 YYDKDF (reference sequence). With V trimmed by 3 bases and J by 1 base, 7 bases remained unmatched. CDR3 coding DNA: TGTGCCACCAGCAGTAGATTGAGCGGGAGGAACACCGGGGAGCTGTTTTTT. It translates to CATSSRLSGRNTGELFF.

This chain joins TRBV11-1 and TRBJ1-1; 7 bases match TRBD1. The CDR3 covers 16 residues. Losses at the gene ends were 5 bases for V and 4 bases for J; bases not matched to a gene: 13. In germline, CDR1 is SGHAT, CDR2 FQDESV (reference sequence). CDR3 region: CASSPREGAHSTEAFF. The CDR3 DNA reads TGTGCCAGCAGCCCAAGGGAGGGGGCGCATAGCACTGAAGCTTTCTTT.

Here the CDR3 reads CAISGRPPQETQYF. CDR3 DNA: TGTGCCATCAGTGGTAGGCCTCCCCAAGAGACCCAGTACTTC. The V gene is TRBV10-3, the J gene TRBJ2-5, with D unresolved. This CDR3 contains 14 residues. Trimming cost V 4 bases and J 1 base, with 10 bases left between them. Germline CDR1 and CDR2: ENHRY and SYGVKD.

This clonotype was seen a handful of times. The chain uses TRBV11-2 and TRBJ2-2; 14 bases line up with TRBD2. V was pared by 7 bases and J by 4 bases, with 11 bases of the junction left unmatched. This CDR3 has 18 residues. Germline assignment: CDR1 SGHAT and CDR2 FQNNGV. The CDR3 bases are TGTGCCAGCACCCCAGGGACTAGCGGGAGTTTAGGCACCGGGGAGCTGTTTTTT. Translating gives CASTPGTSGSLGTGELFF. Filled out from reference TRBV11-2 and TRBJ2-2, the complete variable domain reads EAGVAQSPRYKIIEKRQSVAFWCNPISGHATLYWYQQILGQGPKLLIQFQNNGVVDDSQLPKDRFSAERLKGVDSTLKIQPAKLEDSAVYLCASTPGTSGSLGTGELFFGEGSRLTVL.

This clonotype was recorded a few times. In DNA, the CDR3 is TGTGCCTGGCACCGGGAATTTAACTATGGCTACACCTTC. It translates to CAWHREFNYGYTF. This chain uses TRBV30 with TRBJ1-2; D remains ambiguous. Looked up from germline, CDR1 is GTSNPN and CDR2 is SVGIG (reference sequence). The V end was cut by 5 bases, the J end by 1 base, with 11 bases between. CDR3 length: 13 amino acids.

This clonotype has at least ten counts. The rearrangement uses TRBV29-1 and TRBJ2-5; 7 bases are a match to TRBD1. This CDR3 comprises 17 residues. The germline V gene encodes CDR1 SQVTM and CDR2 ANQGSEA. J gave up 2 bases and V 3 bases, and 15 bases lay outside the gene matches. CDR3 coding DNA: TGCAGCGTTGAGTTATCAGGGGGACCCCTTTGGCAAGAGACCCAGTACTTC. Translation: CSVELSGGPLWQETQYF.

This clonotype was seen many times. The chain recombines TRBV7-2 with TRBJ1-5, with TRBD1 identical over 9 bases. The junction had 9 bases not matched to a gene; V was cut back by 0 bases and J by 6 bases. In germline, CDR1 is SGHTA, CDR2 FQGNSA. The CDR3 runs 17 residues. The DNA of the CDR3 is TGTGCCAGCAGCTTAGCGCCCCCGGGACAGGGAACTCAGCCCCAGCATTTT. As protein: CASSLAPPGQGTQPQHF. The full variable domain, completed using reference TRBV7-2 and TRBJ1-5, is GAGVSQSPSNKVTEKGKDVELRCDPISGHTALYWYRQSLGQGLEFLIYFQGNSAPDKSGLPSDRFSAERTGGSVSTLTIQRTQQEDSAVYLCASSLAPPGQGTQPQHFGDGTRLSIL.

This clonotype was observed many times. This chain links TRBV7-7 with TRBJ2-7; no clear D. Germline assignment: CDR1 SSHAT and CDR2 FNYEAQ (reference sequence). V lost 2 bases, J lost 0 bases, and 11 bases lay in between. This CDR3 region has 15 residues. The CDR3 coding sequence is TGTGCCAGCAGCTTACACGACTCAAACTCCTACGAGCAGTACTTC. This gives the protein CASSLHDSNSYEQYF.

V and J are TRBV2 and TRBJ1-1; D not certain. Germline loops: CDR1 SNHLY, CDR2 FYNNEI. This CDR3 is 17 amino acids long. The V gene lost 6 bases and the J gene lost 5 bases, with 25 bases spanning the gap. CDR3 bases: TGTGCCAGCAGGGCAGACCTCCTAGCGAGGAGGATAACTGAAGCTTTCTTT. Translating gives CASRADLLARRITEAFF.

The rearrangement links TRBV7-6 to TRBJ1-1, with 7 bases that match TRBD1. V gave up 5 bases and J gave up 13 bases; unmatched junction bases: 7. Per the germline V gene, CDR1 is SGHVS and CDR2 is FNYEAQ. This CDR3 has 11 residues. The CDR3: CASSRGDRCFF. CDR3 DNA: TGTGCCAGCAGCAGGGGGGACAGATGTTTCTTT.